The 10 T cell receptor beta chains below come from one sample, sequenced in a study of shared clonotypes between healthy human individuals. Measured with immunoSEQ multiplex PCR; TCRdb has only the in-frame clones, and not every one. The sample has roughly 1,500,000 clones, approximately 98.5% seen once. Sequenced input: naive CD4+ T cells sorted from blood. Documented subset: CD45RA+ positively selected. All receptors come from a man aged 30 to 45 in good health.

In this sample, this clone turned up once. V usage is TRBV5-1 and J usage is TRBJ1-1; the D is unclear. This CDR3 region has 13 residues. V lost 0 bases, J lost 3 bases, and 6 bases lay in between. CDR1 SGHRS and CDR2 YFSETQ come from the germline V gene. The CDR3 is CASSLVVDTEAFF. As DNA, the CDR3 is TGCGCCAGCAGCTTGGTCGTAGACACTGAAGCTTTCTTT.

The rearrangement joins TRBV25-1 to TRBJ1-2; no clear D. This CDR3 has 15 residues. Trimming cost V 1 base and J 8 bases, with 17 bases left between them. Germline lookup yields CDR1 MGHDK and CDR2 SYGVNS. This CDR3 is CASSELAGQLSGYTF. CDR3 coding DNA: TGTGCCAGCAGTGAATTGGCTGGGCAGTTGAGCGGCTACACCTTC.

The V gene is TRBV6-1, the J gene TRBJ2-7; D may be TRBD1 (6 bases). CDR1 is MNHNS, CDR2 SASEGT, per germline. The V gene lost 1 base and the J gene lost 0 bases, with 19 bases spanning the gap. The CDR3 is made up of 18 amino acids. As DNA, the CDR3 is TGTGCCAGCAGTGAAGAGGAAGGATGGGGACAATTCTCCTACGAGCAGTACTTC. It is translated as CASSEEEGWGQFSYEQYF.

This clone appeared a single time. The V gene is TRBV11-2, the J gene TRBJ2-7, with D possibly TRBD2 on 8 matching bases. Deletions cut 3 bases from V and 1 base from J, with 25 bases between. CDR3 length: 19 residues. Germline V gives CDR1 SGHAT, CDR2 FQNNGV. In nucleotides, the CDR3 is TGTGCCAGCAGCTTCGGGGGACAGTTGGGACTAGAACCATCCTACGAGCAGTACTTC. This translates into CASSFGGQLGLEPSYEQYF.

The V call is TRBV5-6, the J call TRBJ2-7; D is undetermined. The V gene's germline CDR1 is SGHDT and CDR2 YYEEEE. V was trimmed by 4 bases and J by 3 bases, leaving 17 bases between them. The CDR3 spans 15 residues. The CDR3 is CASSRGRLQIYEQYF. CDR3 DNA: TGTGCCAGCAGCCGTGGACGACTCCAGATCTACGAGCAGTACTTC.

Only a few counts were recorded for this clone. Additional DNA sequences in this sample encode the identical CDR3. The CDR3 sequence is CASSPPSRANTEAFF. DNA of the CDR3: TGTGCCAGCTCACCACCCTCCAGGGCGAACACTGAAGCTTTCTTT. This sequence joins TRBV18 and TRBJ1-1, with D maybe TRBD1 (5 bases). Trimming took off 0 bases at V and 1 base at J, with 9 bases between the two ends. CDR3 length: 15 residues. The germline CDR1 and CDR2 sequences are KGHSH and LQKENI. Supplemented by reference TRBV18 and TRBJ1-1, the full variable domain reads NAGVMQNPRHLVRRRGQEARLRCSPMKGHSHVYWYRQLPEEGLKFMVYLQKENIIDESGMPKERFSAEFPKEGPSILRIQQVVRGDSAAYFCASSPPSRANTEAFFGQGTRLTVV.

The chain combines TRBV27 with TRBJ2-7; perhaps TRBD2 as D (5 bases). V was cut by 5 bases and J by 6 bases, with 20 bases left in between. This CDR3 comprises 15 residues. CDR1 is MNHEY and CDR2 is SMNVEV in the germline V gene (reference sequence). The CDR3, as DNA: TGTGCCAGCAGTCATCCCTCGGGGTCCACCGGCGAGCAGTACTTC. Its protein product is CASSHPSGSTGEQYF.

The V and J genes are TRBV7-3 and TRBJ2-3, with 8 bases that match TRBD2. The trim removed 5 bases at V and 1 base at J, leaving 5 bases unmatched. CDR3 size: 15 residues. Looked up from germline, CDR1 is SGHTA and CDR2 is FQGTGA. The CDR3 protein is CASSSSGTRTDTQYF. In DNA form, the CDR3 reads TGTGCCAGCAGCAGTAGCGGGACTCGCACAGATACGCAGTATTTT.

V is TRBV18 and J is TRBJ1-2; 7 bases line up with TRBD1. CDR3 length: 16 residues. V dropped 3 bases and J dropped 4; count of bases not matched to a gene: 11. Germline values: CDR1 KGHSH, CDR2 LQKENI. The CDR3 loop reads CASSPSTGMEPYGYTF. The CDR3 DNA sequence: TGTGCCAGCTCACCGTCGACAGGGATGGAACCCTATGGCTACACCTTC.

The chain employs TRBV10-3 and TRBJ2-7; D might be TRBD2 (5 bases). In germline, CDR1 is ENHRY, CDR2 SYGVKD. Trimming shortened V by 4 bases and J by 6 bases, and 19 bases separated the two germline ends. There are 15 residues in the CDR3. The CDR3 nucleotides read TGTGCCATCAGTGCGATGGGCCCCCGGGAAAGCGAGCAGTACTTC. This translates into CAISAMGPRESEQYF.